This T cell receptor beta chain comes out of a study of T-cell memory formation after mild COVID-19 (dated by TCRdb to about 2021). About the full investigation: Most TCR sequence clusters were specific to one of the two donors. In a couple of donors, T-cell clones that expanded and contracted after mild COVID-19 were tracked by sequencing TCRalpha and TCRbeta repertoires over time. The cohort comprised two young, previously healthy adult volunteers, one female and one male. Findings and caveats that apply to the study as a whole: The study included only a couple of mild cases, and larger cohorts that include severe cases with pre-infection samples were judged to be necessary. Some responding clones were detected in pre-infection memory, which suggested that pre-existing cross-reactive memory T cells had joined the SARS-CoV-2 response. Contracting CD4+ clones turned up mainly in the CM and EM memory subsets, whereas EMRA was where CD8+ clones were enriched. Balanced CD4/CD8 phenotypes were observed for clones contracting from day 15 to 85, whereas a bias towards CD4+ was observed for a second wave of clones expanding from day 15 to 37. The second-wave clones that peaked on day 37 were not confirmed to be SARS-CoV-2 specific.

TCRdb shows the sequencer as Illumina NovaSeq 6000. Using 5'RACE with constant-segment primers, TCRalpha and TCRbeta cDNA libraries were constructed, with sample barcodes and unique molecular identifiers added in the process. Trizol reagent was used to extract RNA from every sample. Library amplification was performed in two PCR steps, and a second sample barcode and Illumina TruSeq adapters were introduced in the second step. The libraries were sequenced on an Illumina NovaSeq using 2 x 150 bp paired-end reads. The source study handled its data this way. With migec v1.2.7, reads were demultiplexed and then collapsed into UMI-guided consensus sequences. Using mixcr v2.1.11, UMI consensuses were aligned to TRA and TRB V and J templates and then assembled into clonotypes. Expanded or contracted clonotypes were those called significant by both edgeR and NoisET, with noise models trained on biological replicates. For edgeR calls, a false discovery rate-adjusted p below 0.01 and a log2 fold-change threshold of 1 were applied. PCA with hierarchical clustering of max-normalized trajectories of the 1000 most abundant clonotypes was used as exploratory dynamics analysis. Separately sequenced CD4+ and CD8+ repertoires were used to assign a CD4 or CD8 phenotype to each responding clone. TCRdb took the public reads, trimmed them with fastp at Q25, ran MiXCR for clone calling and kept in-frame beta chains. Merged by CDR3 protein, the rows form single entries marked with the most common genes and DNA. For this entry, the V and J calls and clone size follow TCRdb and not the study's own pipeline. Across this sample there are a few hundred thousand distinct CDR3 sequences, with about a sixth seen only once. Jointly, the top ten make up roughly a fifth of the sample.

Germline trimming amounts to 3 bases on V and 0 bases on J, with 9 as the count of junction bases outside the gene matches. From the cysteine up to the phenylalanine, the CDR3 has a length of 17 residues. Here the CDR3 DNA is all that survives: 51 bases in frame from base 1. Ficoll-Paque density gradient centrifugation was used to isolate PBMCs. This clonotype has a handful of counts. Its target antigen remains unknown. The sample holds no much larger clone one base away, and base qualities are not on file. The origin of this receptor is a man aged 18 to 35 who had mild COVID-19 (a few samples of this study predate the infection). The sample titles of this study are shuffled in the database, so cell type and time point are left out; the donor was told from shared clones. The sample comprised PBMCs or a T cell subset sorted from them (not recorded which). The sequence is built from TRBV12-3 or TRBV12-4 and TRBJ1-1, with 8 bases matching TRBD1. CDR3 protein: CASSFGDRRTMNTEAFF. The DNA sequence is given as TGTGCCAGCAGTTTTGGGGACAGGCGAACGATGAACACTGAAGCTTTCTTT.